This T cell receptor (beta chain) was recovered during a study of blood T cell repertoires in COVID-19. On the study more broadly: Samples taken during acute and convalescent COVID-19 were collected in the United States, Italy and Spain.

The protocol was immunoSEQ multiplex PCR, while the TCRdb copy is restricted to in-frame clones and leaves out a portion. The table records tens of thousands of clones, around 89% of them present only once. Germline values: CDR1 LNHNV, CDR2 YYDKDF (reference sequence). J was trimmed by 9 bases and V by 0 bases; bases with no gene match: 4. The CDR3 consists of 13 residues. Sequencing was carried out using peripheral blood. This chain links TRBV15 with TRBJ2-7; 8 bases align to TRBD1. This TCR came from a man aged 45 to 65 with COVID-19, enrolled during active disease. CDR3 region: CATSRDPGQGQYF. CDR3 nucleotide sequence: TGTGCCACCAGCAGAGATCCCGGACAGGGGCAGTACTTC.